This T cell receptor beta chain stems from a study of CD8+CD57+ T cells in acquired aplastic anemia (dated by TCRdb to 2016 to 2018). For the wider study: Extracted DNA from sorted CD4+ and CD8+ cells averaged approximately 3 ug, ranging from roughly 0.19 to 27.4 ug. CD8+CD57+ expansion was defined as a frequency above the mean frequency observed in healthy subjects.

This clonotype has a handful of counts. This receptor's antigen is unknown. Base qualities are not provided; no much larger clone lies one nucleotide away. Reading the germline V gene gives CDR1 SGDLS and CDR2 YYNGEE. The CDR3 numbers 14 residues from cysteine through phenylalanine. Just CDR3 DNA is preserved here, 42 bases in frame from base 1. Here V drops 3 bases and J drops 7 bases, and the junction holds 5 bases not matched to any gene. Genomic DNA served as template for TCR beta VDJ combination and CDR3 sequence profiling. An Illumina HiSeq 2000 was the platform used for TCR repertoire sequencing. Regarding the original processing steps: TRBV/TRBJ rearrangement plots, CDR3 size and DJ length profiles, and Simpson's diversity index were used to evaluate the repertoires. Whichever DNA sequence was most abundant in the deep sequencing data was defined as the immunodominant clone. CDR3 amino acid sequences were screened for sharing across subjects and were compared with published repertoires and the VDJdb database. TCRdb applied fastp at Q25 and MiXCR to the public reads, then kept only in-frame beta chains. Under each unique CDR3 protein, matching rows form one entry showing the most common genes and DNA. It is TCRdb's table, rather than the study itself, that gives the V and J calls and clone size. For this sample there are under 200,000 distinct CDR3 sequences; 40% to 60% appear just once. The top ten hold about 30% of the sample.

Flow cytometry had shown CD8+CD57+ cell expansion in the patients selected for sequencing. Severe acquired aplastic anemia was diagnosed in all patients according to International Study of Aplastic Anemia and Agranulocytosis and Camitta criteria. No therapy had been received by the patients at the time of blood sampling. In this study, sorted CD4+ and CD8+ T cells from the blood of healthy subjects and of severe aplastic anemia patients had their TCR repertoires deep-sequenced. In the USA, patient enrollment took place under clinicaltrials.gov protocols 00001620, 01623167, 00001397, 00071045, 00081523 and 00961064. Ficoll-Paque density gradient centrifugation was used to isolate peripheral blood mononuclear cells. Before DNA extraction, CD4+ and CD8+ T cells were sorted by FACS or by magnetic beads. Broad study findings and their caveats: Patients and healthy controls showed no significant difference in CD8+ Simpson's diversity (P=0.060). Although twenty-nine CD8+ CDR3 sequences were shared by patients and controls, these sequences appeared highly expressed in patients and within the immunodominant clones of patients.

The clonotype originates from a human donor with aplastic anemia. The rearrangement combines TRBV9 with TRBJ1-5; TRBD1 agrees with 9 junctional bases. The sequencing sample was made of sorted CD4+, CD8+, or CD8+CD57+ T cells (not recorded which) from PBMCs. The CDR3 region reads CASSADRGEQPQHF. The sequenced DNA: TGTGCCAGCAGCGCAGACAGGGGGGAACAGCCCCAGCATTTT.